This TCR beta chain was profiled in a study of radiation and T cells in renal cell carcinoma. Study-wide context: Nephrectomy followed 15 Gy stereotactic body radiation by 4 weeks.

J gave up 4 bases and V 7 bases, and 11 bases lay outside the gene matches. The CDR3 is 16 amino acids. The germline V gene has CDR1 SNHLY and CDR2 FYNNEI. Study conclusions and caveats: From baseline, blood top tumor clonotypes peaked at 2 weeks post-radiation.

Time point denoted: baseline pretreatment blood. The treatment denotes: 15 Gy SBRT to primary tumor, nephrectomy 4 weeks later. This renal cell carcinoma was of the clear cell type. Turning to this clone: No antigen is known for it.

Clones were sequenced by immunoSEQ multiplex PCR, and TCRdb holds only the in-frame ones, with some missing. The repertoire consists of 90,000 to 100,000 clones, with about 86% occurring once and the leading ten covering 6% to 9%. The TCR comes from a man aged 45-65 years with renal cell carcinoma. The source material was blood, sampled from a patient whose treatment included radiotherapy and nephrectomy. The chain links TRBV2 to TRBJ2-5; TRBD2 matches at 11 bases. The DNA of the CDR3 is TGTGCCAGCATTGGTCTAGCGGGGGGCCTGGTAGAGACCCAGTACTTC. It yields the protein CASIGLAGGLVETQYF.